This T cell receptor beta chain is from a study of cytomegalovirus exposure and HLA in healthy donors. CDR3 length: 15 residues. V lost 4 bases and J 1 base, leaving 14 bases between the germline ends. CDR1 is SGHNT and CDR2 is YYREEE in the germline V gene (reference sequence). Study conclusions and caveats: Among the sequence variants, a highly shared cluster was likely an artifact of sequencing. Researchers reported from a later analysis that most CMV-associated TCR beta chains appeared HLA-restricted.

The PCR was carried out with 60 Vbeta primers and 13 Jbeta primers. The repertoire was sequenced with immunoSEQ multiplex PCR; TCRdb's copy has only in-frame clones and lacks some. Of fewer than 200,000 clones listed, about 83% are singletons. About this clone: Antigen specificity is unknown.

The receptor was derived from a woman under 40 in good health and CMV-seronegative. This chain links TRBV5-4 with TRBJ1-1; TRBD1 might be the D (5 bases). Sequencing was done on a sample of PBMCs. The CDR3 here is CASSSPRTPNTEAFF. In DNA form, the CDR3 reads TGTGCCAGCAGCAGCCCTCGGACACCGAACACTGAAGCTTTCTTT.